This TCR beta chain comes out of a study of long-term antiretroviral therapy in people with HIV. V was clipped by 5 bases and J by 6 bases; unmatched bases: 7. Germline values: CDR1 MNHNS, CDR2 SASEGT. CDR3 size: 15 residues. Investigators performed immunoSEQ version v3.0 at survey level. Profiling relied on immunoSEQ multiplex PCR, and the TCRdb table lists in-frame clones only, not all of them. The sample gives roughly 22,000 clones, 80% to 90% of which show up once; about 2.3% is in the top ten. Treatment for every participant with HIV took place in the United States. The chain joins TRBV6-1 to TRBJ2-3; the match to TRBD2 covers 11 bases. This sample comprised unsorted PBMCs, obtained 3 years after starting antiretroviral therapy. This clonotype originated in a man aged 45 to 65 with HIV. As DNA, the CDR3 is TGTGCCAGCAGTCAAACTAGCGGGGGAGGGGATACGCAGTATTTT. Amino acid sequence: CASSQTSGGGDTQYF.